Listed below are T cell receptor beta chains from one sample, sequenced in a study of response to subunit inactivated influenza vaccine. MiXCR, applied by TCRdb to the RT-PCR reads, yields one record per CDR3 protein. The table includes some 800,000 distinct CDR3 sequences, over 20% detected once. This sample comprised PBMCs from blood, obtained roughly 5 days after vaccination. The source of these receptors is a man aged 50 to 59 who received an inactivated influenza vaccine. Each CDR3 is given with its conserved first and last residue. A D gene is named only where the DNA matches it firmly. Rows may omit the clone size; those that give it use once, few, many or a size class.

abundance | d_gene | j_gene | v_gene | CDR3nt | CDR3aa
- | TRBD2 | TRBJ2-5 | TRBV9 | TGTGCCAGCAGCGTACAAGGGACTAGGGTGGAGACCCAGTACTTC | CASSVQGTRVETQYF
- | - | TRBJ2-4 | TRBV6-2/TRBV6-3 | TGTGCCAGCAGTTACTCCAGGGGAGAACCCAAAAACATTCAGTACTTC | CASSYSRGEPKNIQYF
- | - | TRBJ2-5 | TRBV5-6 | TGTGCCAGCAGCTTGGTCAAGGGGAAAGAGACCCAGTACTTC | CASSLVKGKETQYF
few | - | TRBJ2-7 | TRBV6-2/TRBV6-3 | TGTGCCAGCAGTTCCCTTTCCGCGGGCTACGAGCAGTACTTC | CASSSLSAGYEQYF
few | - | TRBJ2-1 | TRBV30 | TGTGCCTGGAGTATAGGTTTTAACAATGAGCAGTTCTTC | CAWSIGFNNEQFF
- | - | TRBJ2-7 | TRBV13 | TGTGCCAGCAGCTTAGTTCAAACGAAACTCTCCTACGAGCAGTACTTC | CASSLVQTKLSYEQYF
- | TRBD1 | TRBJ2-7 | TRBV6-2/TRBV6-3 | TGTGCCAGCAGGACCCAGGGGGATGGCGAGCAGTACTTC | CASRTQGDGEQYF
few | - | TRBJ2-5 | TRBV5-1 | TGCGCCAGCAGCTTGGAAAGTGCCCGGGAGACCCAGTACTTC | CASSLESARETQYF
- | - | TRBJ1-2 | TRBV12-3/TRBV12-4 | TGTGCCAGCAGTTTAGGCCGTTCTCAGGAGGGAGACACCTTC | CASSLGRSQEGDTF
- | TRBD1 | TRBJ2-1 | TRBV25-1 | TGTGCCAGCAGTGATTCAAACAGGGGCCATGAGCAGTTCTTC | CASSDSNRGHEQFF
few | - | TRBJ2-7 | TRBV7-2 | TGTGCCAGCAGCCCATCGGGGGCGTACGAGCAGTACTTC | CASSPSGAYEQYF
few | - | TRBJ2-5 | TRBV9 | TGTGCCAGCAGCGAGGACGGCCGTCGTGGGACCCAGTACTTC | CASSEDGRRGTQYF
once | TRBD1 | TRBJ2-2 | TRBV30 | TGTGTATACCGGGCAGGGGGTAACACCGGGGAGCTGTTTTTT | CVYRAGGNTGELFF
few | TRBD2 | TRBJ2-7 | TRBV12-3/TRBV12-4 | TGTGCCAGCAGTCCAAGCGGGAATTACGAGCAGTACTTC | CASSPSGNYEQYF
few | - | TRBJ2-3 | TRBV5-1 | TGCGCCAGCAGTTTCGCGAGGGACACAGATACGCAGTATTTT | CASSFARDTDTQYF
few | - | TRBJ2-3 | TRBV20-1 | TGCAGTGCTCTCTGGACTACGCAGTATTTT | CSALWTTQYF
- | TRBD1 | TRBJ2-7 | TRBV5-1 | TGCGCCAGCAGCTGGGGTACCGGGACAGGGGTCTACGAGCAGTACTTC | CASSWGTGTGVYEQYF
few | - | TRBJ1-3 | TRBV30 | TGTGCCTGGAGTGTTCAAACTGGAAACACCATATATTTT | CAWSVQTGNTIYF
few | - | TRBJ2-3 | TRBV27 | TGTGCCAGCAGTTTACCCCGGGCGAGTGGCTATACGCAGTATTTT | CASSLPRASGYTQYF
many | TRBD1 | TRBJ2-5 | TRBV5-1 | TGCGCCAGCAGATCCCGAGGGGGCAGAAACCAAGAGACCCAGTACTTC | CASRSRGGRNQETQYF
- | TRBD2 | TRBJ2-3 | TRBV15 | TGTGCCACCAGGGCGGGGGGGCGGACAGATACGCAGTATTTT | CATRAGGRTDTQYF
- | - | TRBJ2-3 | TRBV28 | TGTGCCAGCAGTTTAAGGGGGGGATTCGGTACGCAGTATTTT | CASSLRGGFGTQYF
few | - | TRBJ2-7 | TRBV11-2 | TGTGCCAGCAGCTTACGGTTCAGTACTTACGAGCAGTACTTC | CASSLRFSTYEQYF
few | - | TRBJ2-7 | TRBV20-1 | TGCAGTGCTAGAGAACTAGACTCCTACGAGCAGTACTTC | CSARELDSYEQYF
- | TRBD2 | TRBJ2-1 | TRBV11-1 | TGTGCCAGCAGCTTACCAGCGGGGGGCTACAATGAGCAGTTCTTC | CASSLPAGGYNEQFF
few | - | TRBJ2-7 | TRBV5-5 | TGTGCCAGCAGCTTGGCACAGTACGAGCAGTACTTC | CASSLAQYEQYF
- | - | TRBJ2-1 | TRBV5-5 | TGTGCCAGCAGCTTTTCGGTATCGTCGTCCTACAATGAGCAGTTCTTC | CASSFSVSSSYNEQFF
- | - | TRBJ2-7 | TRBV4-2 | TGTGCCAGCAGCCAAGATGCAGGCAGCATCTACGAGCAGTACTTC | CASSQDAGSIYEQYF
- | - | TRBJ2-7 | TRBV4-2 | TGTGCCAGCAGCCAGGGGAATCTCTACGAGCAGTACTTC | CASSQGNLYEQYF
- | - | TRBJ1-6 | TRBV15 | TGTGCCACCAGCAGAGTTCCGCAGTCTTATAATTCACCCCTCCACTTT | CATSRVPQSYNSPLHF
few | TRBD1 | TRBJ1-1 | TRBV11-1 | TGTGCCAGCAGCTTAGCTGGTGACAGGGCGGTTACTGAAGCTTTCTTT | CASSLAGDRAVTEAFF
once | - | TRBJ2-1 | TRBV6-2/TRBV6-3 | TGTGCCAGCAGTTCAAACGGGAATTCCTACAATGAGCAGCTCTTC | CASSSNGNSYNEQLF
few | - | TRBJ2-5 | TRBV30 | TGTGCCTGGACTGGATGGATTCAAGAGACCCAGTACTTC | CAWTGWIQETQYF
few | - | TRBJ2-6 | TRBV18 | TGTGCCAGCTCACGAGATCAGCCTGGGGCCAACGTCCTGACTTTC | CASSRDQPGANVLTF
few | TRBD2 | TRBJ2-5 | TRBV5-1 | TGCGCCAGCAGCTTGGGACCCGGACTAGCGGGAGCAGAGACCCAGTACTTC | CASSLGPGLAGAETQYF
- | TRBD1 | TRBJ2-2 | TRBV6-2/TRBV6-3 | TGTGCCAGCAGTTTTAGGGGGCGCGTCACCGGGGAGCTGTTTTTT | CASSFRGRVTGELFF
- | - | TRBJ2-1 | TRBV12-3/TRBV12-4 | TGTGCCAGCAGCCGTGCGTTAGGGATCCACAATGAGCAGTTCTTC | CASSRALGIHNEQFF
- | - | TRBJ2-5 | TRBV6-2/TRBV6-3 | TGTGCCAGCAGGACCGTGCAGCGGCAAGAGACCCAGTACTTC | CASRTVQRQETQYF
- | - | TRBJ2-7 | TRBV27 | TGTGCCAGCACGGATCTGGGCAGGGGTGGCGACGAGCAGTACTTC | CASTDLGRGGDEQYF
- | - | TRBJ2-7 | TRBV29-1 | TGCAGCGTTGAAGGGGCGGAGGGGTACGAGCAGTACTTC | CSVEGAEGYEQYF
- | TRBD2 | TRBJ2-1 | TRBV7-2 | TGTGCCAGCAGCTTAGGCTGGGGGGGCTACAATGAGCAGTTCTTC | CASSLGWGGYNEQFF
- | - | TRBJ2-1 | TRBV10-3 | TGTGCCATCAGACCGGGACCTTCCTACAATGAGCAGTTCTTC | CAIRPGPSYNEQFF
- | - | TRBJ1-6 | TRBV12-3/TRBV12-4 | TGTGCCAGCAGTTTCGTAGTTAATTCACCCCTCCACTTT | CASSFVVNSPLHF
- | - | TRBJ1-1 | TRBV10-2 | TGCGCCACCACTATGGGGGATCACACTGAAGCTTTCTTT | CATTMGDHTEAFF
few | TRBD1 | TRBJ1-1 | TRBV24-1 | TGTGCCACCAGCCGACAGGGAGGAACTGAAGCTTTCTTT | CATSRQGGTEAFF
few | TRBD2 | TRBJ2-7 | TRBV7-8 | TGTGCCAGCAGCTTCGCAGCGGGGGGTTACGAGCAGTACTTC | CASSFAAGGYEQYF
few | TRBD1 | TRBJ1-1 | TRBV4-2 | TGTGCCAGCAGCCAAGATATCAGGGGGGAGAACACTGAAGCTTTCTTT | CASSQDIRGENTEAFF
- | TRBD2 | TRBJ2-2 | TRBV20-1 | TGCAGTGCTAGTTTGACTAGCCCGAACACCGGGGAGCTGTTTTTT | CSASLTSPNTGELFF
- | - | TRBJ2-2 | TRBV5-1 | TGCGCCAGCAGCTCCCGGGGCGGGGCCGGGGAGCTGTTTTTT | CASSSRGGAGELFF
few | - | TRBJ2-1 | TRBV29-1 | TGCAGCGTTGAAGATCCCCTGTGGGGCAGTCGGAATGAGCAGTTCTTC | CSVEDPLWGSRNEQFF
- | - | TRBJ2-7 | TRBV20-1 | TGCAGTGCTAGAGCGCCCCAGGGGTCGGGTTACGAGCAGTACTTC | CSARAPQGSGYEQYF
few | TRBD1 | TRBJ2-2 | TRBV9 | TGTGCCAGCAGAGAAGGACAGGGGCATACCGGGGAGCTGTTTTTT | CASREGQGHTGELFF
- | - | TRBJ2-3 | TRBV7-2 | TGTGCCTGCAGCTTTGGAGTTAAAGATACGCAGTATTTT | CACSFGVKDTQYF
few | - | TRBJ2-2 | TRBV12-3/TRBV12-4 | TGTGCCAGCACCTCCCGGGGGACGAACACCGGGGAGCTGTTTTTT | CASTSRGTNTGELFF